This is a list of T cell receptor beta chains from one sample in a study of cytomegalovirus exposure and HLA in healthy donors. Using immunoSEQ multiplex PCR, the repertoire was profiled, and TCRdb retains in-frame clones only, with some absent. The repertoire has over 150,000 clones, 80% to 90% of them found once; the top ten carry roughly 5.7%. The sample consisted of PBMCs. The receptors originated from a woman aged 30 to 39 in good health and CMV-seronegative. CDR3s include the opening cysteine and the closing phenylalanine or tryptophan. Each record gives: J gene, D gene, clone size, V gene, CDR3 DNA, CDR3 protein. A D gene is named only where the DNA matches it firmly. Not every row has a clone size; where given, it reads once, few, many or a size class.

j_call: TRBJ2-1; d_call: -; clone_size: -; v_call: TRBV14; cdr3_nt: TGTGCCAGCAGCCGTGCCACAGGATACAATGAGCAGTTCTTC; cdr3_aa: CASSRATGYNEQFF
j_call: TRBJ1-2; d_call: TRBD1; clone_size: few; v_call: TRBV5-4; cdr3_nt: TGTGCCAGCAGCTTGATGTCGGACAGGGGTTTGCGTGGCTACACCTTC; cdr3_aa: CASSLMSDRGLRGYTF
j_call: TRBJ2-3; d_call: -; clone_size: -; v_call: TRBV5-4; cdr3_nt: TGTGCCAGCAGCTTGGCTAGCTTCGATACGCAGTATTTT; cdr3_aa: CASSLASFDTQYF
j_call: TRBJ1-2; d_call: -; clone_size: -; v_call: TRBV30; cdr3_nt: TGTGCCTGGACTCTGGTAGGGAGCTTAAACTATGGCTACACCTTC; cdr3_aa: CAWTLVGSLNYGYTF
j_call: TRBJ2-1; d_call: TRBD1; clone_size: -; v_call: TRBV5-1; cdr3_nt: TGCGCCAGCAGCTTGGAGGGACAGGGTAGAATGGATGAGCAGTTCTTC; cdr3_aa: CASSLEGQGRMDEQFF
j_call: TRBJ1-2; d_call: TRBD1; clone_size: once; v_call: TRBV5-6; cdr3_nt: TGTGCCAGCACCTATGGGACAGGATTCGTGTACACCTTC; cdr3_aa: CASTYGTGFVYTF
j_call: TRBJ1-5; d_call: -; clone_size: -; v_call: TRBV7-2; cdr3_nt: TGTGCCAGCAGTTCGGGACGGAGCAATCAGCCCCAGCATTTT; cdr3_aa: CASSSGRSNQPQHF
j_call: TRBJ1-2; d_call: TRBD1; clone_size: -; v_call: TRBV7-2; cdr3_nt: TGTGCCAGCAGCTTAGGGAGGGACAGGGACTATGGCTACACCTTC; cdr3_aa: CASSLGRDRDYGYTF
j_call: TRBJ2-6; d_call: -; clone_size: -; v_call: TRBV27; cdr3_nt: TGTGCCAGCGGGAATCGGACACCCGGGGCCAACGTCCTGACTTTC; cdr3_aa: CASGNRTPGANVLTF
j_call: TRBJ1-2; d_call: -; clone_size: -; v_call: TRBV19; cdr3_nt: TGTGCCAGTAGTATCCGAGGGGATGGCTACACCTTC; cdr3_aa: CASSIRGDGYTF
j_call: TRBJ2-1; d_call: -; clone_size: -; v_call: TRBV7-2; cdr3_nt: TGTGCCAGCAGCTCTGAAGACAGCGAGCAGTTCTTC; cdr3_aa: CASSSEDSEQFF
j_call: TRBJ1-2; d_call: TRBD1; clone_size: -; v_call: TRBV6-1; cdr3_nt: TGTGCCAGCGGCCAGGGGGCGGGTGGCTACACCTTC; cdr3_aa: CASGQGAGGYTF
j_call: TRBJ2-7; d_call: -; clone_size: few; v_call: TRBV7-3; cdr3_nt: TGTGCCAGGGAGGAAAGCAACTACGAGCAGTACTTC; cdr3_aa: CAREESNYEQYF
j_call: TRBJ2-7; d_call: -; clone_size: -; v_call: TRBV5-1; cdr3_nt: TGCGCCAGCAGCGCATCTGGGGGCTACGAGCAGTACTTC; cdr3_aa: CASSASGGYEQYF
j_call: TRBJ2-7; d_call: -; clone_size: -; v_call: TRBV18; cdr3_nt: TGTGCCAGCTCGGACCAAGGACCCTACGAGCAGTACTTC; cdr3_aa: CASSDQGPYEQYF
j_call: TRBJ1-1; d_call: TRBD1; clone_size: -; v_call: TRBV5-6; cdr3_nt: TGTGCCAGCAGCACCCAGGGGGTGAACACTGAAGCTTTCTTT; cdr3_aa: CASSTQGVNTEAFF
j_call: TRBJ2-7; d_call: TRBD1; clone_size: -; v_call: TRBV7-6; cdr3_nt: TGTGCCAGCAGCTTAGTATATAGGGGGCCCTCCGACGAGCAGTACTTC; cdr3_aa: CASSLVYRGPSDEQYF
j_call: TRBJ2-3; d_call: -; clone_size: -; v_call: TRBV4-3; cdr3_nt: TGCGCCAGCAGCCAAGATCTGGGGGACTCCTACACAGATACGCAGTATTTT; cdr3_aa: CASSQDLGDSYTDTQYF
j_call: TRBJ2-1; d_call: TRBD2; clone_size: -; v_call: TRBV7-2; cdr3_nt: TGTGCCAGCAGCTTAGCCGGGACTAGCGGGTACAATGAGCAGTTCTTC; cdr3_aa: CASSLAGTSGYNEQFF
j_call: TRBJ1-5; d_call: -; clone_size: once; v_call: TRBV7-2; cdr3_nt: TGTGCCAGCAGCTCCAGGGGAGGCCCCAATCAGCCCCAGCATTTT; cdr3_aa: CASSSRGGPNQPQHF
j_call: TRBJ1-1; d_call: TRBD1; clone_size: -; v_call: TRBV29-1; cdr3_nt: TGCAGCACCAGACAGGGGTTGAACACTGAAGCTTTCTTT; cdr3_aa: CSTRQGLNTEAFF
j_call: TRBJ2-1; d_call: -; clone_size: -; v_call: TRBV9; cdr3_nt: TGTGCCAGCAGCGACCGCGGGGCCCTTTACAATGAGCAGTTCTTC; cdr3_aa: CASSDRGALYNEQFF
j_call: TRBJ1-3; d_call: TRBD1; clone_size: -; v_call: TRBV18; cdr3_nt: TGTGCCAGCTCACCCTTGGACAGGTCGACCTCTGGAAACACCATATATTTT; cdr3_aa: CASSPLDRSTSGNTIYF
j_call: TRBJ2-1; d_call: -; clone_size: -; v_call: TRBV5-1; cdr3_nt: TGCGCCAGCAGCTTGACCGAAAGGGTGGCCCATGAGCAGTTCTTC; cdr3_aa: CASSLTERVAHEQFF